Below, 15 T cell receptor beta chains from the same sample are listed, as sequenced in a study of somatic mutations in cytotoxic T cells in rheumatoid arthritis (TCRdb year 2017). The library was built by means of the immunoSEQ multiplex PCR assay. TCRdb carries this immuneACCESS record with in-frame sequences only. Its versions omit some clonotypes, under half of them owing to an unresolved V gene in the studies checked, with the rest unexplained. A total of about 4,300 clones appear in this sample, around 80% of them only once. The ten largest make up 30% to 35% of the sample. The source material was CD8+ T cells sorted from blood. The receptors stem from a woman aged 60-70 years with rheumatoid arthritis.

The genes are TRBV7-8 and TRBJ2-1; possible D gene TRBD2, 6 bases. This CDR3 has 15 amino acids. Germline V gives CDR1 SGHVS, CDR2 FQNEAQ. V was cut by 1 base and J by 3 bases, with 10 bases left in between. In DNA form, the CDR3 reads TGTGCCAGCAGCTTAGAGTGGGGGGACTACAATGAGCAGTTCTTC. Its protein product is CASSLEWGDYNEQFF.

CDR3 amino acids: CASSEALSLWVGSLVQYF. As DNA, the CDR3 is TGTGCCAGCAGTGAAGCGCTTTCATTATGGGTCGGGAGTCTAGTTCAGTACTTC. This chain links TRBV2 with TRBJ2-4, with D possibly matching TRBD2 (6 bases). With 0 bases removed from V and 11 bases from J, the gap between germline ends came to 26 bases. In germline, CDR1 is SNHLY, CDR2 FYNNEI. This CDR3 is 18 amino acids long.

V and J are TRBV6-1 and TRBJ2-7; maybe TRBD2 (7 bases). The CDR3 is 14 residues long. V was pared by 5 bases and J by 2 bases, with 13 bases between. Germline V gene lookup returns CDR1 MNHNS and CDR2 SASEGT. This CDR3 reads CASSWRGPTYEQYF. The CDR3 nucleotides read TGTGCCAGCAGTTGGCGGGGGCCTACCTACGAGCAGTACTTC.

This sequence joins TRBV27 and TRBJ1-2; 8 bases line up with TRBD1. The ends lost 5 bases at V and 5 bases at J; junction bases unmatched: 7. Germline-derived CDR1 and CDR2 are MNHEY and SMNVEV (reference sequence). The CDR3 runs to 14 residues. The CDR3 DNA is TGTGCCAGCAGTGTGCAGGGGGCGCGATATGGCTACACCTTC. Translation: CASSVQGARYGYTF.

The chain links TRBV2 to TRBJ1-5, with D unclear. This CDR3 region has 15 residues. The V gene's germline CDR1 is SNHLY and CDR2 FYNNEI. V gave up 11 bases and J gave up 0 bases, with 17 bases separating them. CDR3 loop: CASFLGTYSNQPQHF. CDR3 in DNA: TGTGCCTCCTTTCTCGGTACTTATAGCAATCAGCCCCAGCATTTT. Full variable domain (remainder filled in from reference TRBV2 and TRBJ1-5): EPEVTQTPSHQVTQMGQEVILRCVPISNHLYFYWYRQILGQKVEFLVSFYNNEISEKSEIFDDQFSVERPDGSNFTLKIRSTKLEDSAMYFCASFLGTYSNQPQHFGDGTRLSIL.

The chain recombines TRBV27 with TRBJ2-7, with D tentatively TRBD2 (6 bases). The V end lost 5 bases, the J end lost 2 bases, and 16 bases lay between the germline ends. The germline V gene encodes CDR1 MNHEY and CDR2 SMNVEV (reference sequence). CDR3 length equals 15 residues. CDR3 sequence: CASSTPGEPPYEQYV. CDR3 DNA sequence: TGTGCCAGCAGTACCCCGGGGGAACCGCCCTACGAGCAGTACGTC.

The V and J genes are TRBV4-1 and TRBJ2-3; TRBD2 is a possible D gene (6 bases). The CDR3 consists of 16 residues. Per the germline V gene, CDR1 is MGHRA and CDR2 is YSYEKL. The V end lost 1 base, the J end lost 0 bases, and 11 bases lay between the germline ends. CDR3 coding DNA: TGCGCCAGCAGCCAAGGGCGGGAACCTAGCACAGATACGCAGTATTTT. Translation: CASSQGREPSTDTQYF.

The CDR3 here is CASSGTEANYGYTF. In DNA form, the CDR3 reads TGTGCCAGCAGTGGAACAGAAGCTAACTATGGCTACACCTTC. The V gene is TRBV2, the J gene TRBJ1-2; no reliable D call. V gave up 4 bases and J gave up 0 bases, with 9 bases separating them. The CDR3 is made up of 14 amino acids. The V gene's germline CDR1 is SNHLY and CDR2 FYNNEI.

V usage is TRBV6-5 and J usage is TRBJ2-2; the D is unclear. Germline V gene sequence: CDR1 MNHEY, CDR2 SVGAGI. CDR3 length equals 16 residues. Between the trimmed V and J ends, which lost 0 bases and 0 bases, there was a span of 8 bases. CDR3 sequence reads: CASSYSSSANTGELFF. Written as DNA, the CDR3 is TGTGCCAGCAGTTACTCCTCTTCGGCGAACACCGGGGAGCTGTTTTTT.

V and J are TRBV30 and TRBJ1-2; tentative D call: TRBD1 (6 bases). With 3 bases removed from V and 3 bases from J, the gap between germline ends came to 8 bases. CDR1 is GTSNPN, CDR2 SVGIG, per germline (reference sequence). The CDR3 has 12 residues. The CDR3 DNA is TGTGCCTGGAGAAACAGGGACTATGGCTACACCTTC. This translates into CAWRNRDYGYTF.

This chain links TRBV27 with TRBJ1-1; D call uncertain. The CDR3 loop spans 13 amino acids. CDR1 is MNHEY, CDR2 SMNVEV, per germline (reference sequence). V dropped 2 bases and J dropped 4 bases, with 8 bases sitting between them. CDR3 residues: CASSLGRLTEAFF. The DNA of the CDR3 is TGTGCCAGCAGTTTAGGCCGCCTCACTGAAGCTTTCTTT.

The CDR3 reads CASIYRCWDRGYEQYV. The CDR3 DNA follows: TGCGCCAGCATATATCGGTGTTGGGACAGGGGATACGAGCAGTACGTC. This chain uses TRBV5-1 with TRBJ2-7; 10 nucleotides line up with TRBD1. Trimming took 6 bases from V and 4 from J; bases not matched to a gene: 13. This CDR3 is built from 16 residues. Germline V gene sequence: CDR1 SGHRS, CDR2 YFSETQ.

This clone appeared once. The V and J genes are TRBV7-9 and TRBJ1-2; possibly TRBD1 for D (5 bases). The length of the CDR3 is 15 residues. The germline CDR1 and CDR2 sequences are SEHNR and FQNEAQ (reference sequence). The V and J ends lost 5 bases and 7 bases respectively, with 20 bases between them. In DNA form, the CDR3 reads TGTGCCAGCAGCCGGGGGATGGCAGCCTCTGGTGGCTACACCTTC. Its translation is CASSRGMAASGGYTF.

The chain has TRBV19 and TRBJ1-1, with D unclear. The germline V and J ends were trimmed by 7 bases and 10 bases, with 19 bases remaining between them. The CDR3 totals 13 residues. Germline V gene data show CDR1 as LNHDA and CDR2 as SQIVND (reference sequence). CDR3 residues: CASTSREGVGAFF. Written as DNA, the CDR3 is TGTGCCAGTACCTCAAGGGAGGGCGTGGGAGCTTTCTTT.

The V and J genes are TRBV19 and TRBJ2-1; tentatively, D is TRBD2 (5 bases). Germline V gives CDR1 LNHDA, CDR2 SQIVND (reference sequence). V was clipped by 5 bases and J by 5 bases, with 13 bases between them. The CDR3 length is 14 residues. CDR3 sequence (DNA): TGTGCCAGTAGTCCTACGGGGTCGAACAATGAGCAGTTCTTC. This encodes CASSPTGSNNEQFF.